This T cell receptor beta chain was profiled in a study of vaccination and CD4 T cells after COVID-19 (dated by TCRdb to 2022 to 2024). The study in broad terms: Every convalescent patient had a positive nasal swab PCR test for SARS-CoV-2, with mild disease in roughly nine patients and severe disease in one. Post-vaccine blood samples were obtained a median of around 67 days after the second vaccine dose, with a range of roughly 14 to 241 days. The spike-specific CD4+ TCR repertoire was compared before and after mRNA vaccination in under 11 COVID-19 convalescent patients and several infection-naive healthy vaccine recipients. Post-COVID blood samples were collected from convalescent patients a median of approximately 100 days after diagnosis, with a range of roughly 30 to 161 days. Six males and four females were included in the convalescent cohort, with two Hispanic individuals, seven Caucasians, two Asians and one multiracial person represented. Control cultures used a CEFX viral epitope pool as positive control, an HIV-1 Nef peptide pool as negative control, or no peptide. For stimulating the cultures, overlapping spike peptide pools were used, derived from SARS-CoV-2 as well as from the common cold coronaviruses HCoV-NL63, HCoV-OC43 and HCoV-229E. Each participant got two doses of either the Pfizer-BioNTech BNT162b2 vaccine (n=8) or the Moderna mRNA-1273 vaccine (n=2).

Study-wide findings and limitations: The study included relatively few convalescent patients and did not analyze early timepoints after natural infection. Of the vaccine-specific clones in convalescent patients, 304 of 307, or nearly all, reacted only to SARS-CoV-2 spike and did not cross-react with common cold coronaviruses. Among the post-vaccine SARS-CoV-2-reactive clones in convalescent patients, a median approximately 90% showed up only after vaccination, which suggests vaccine-specific priming. Although the median number of SARS-CoV-2-reactive clonotypes went up from roughly 20 after infection to around 39 after vaccination, the increase was not significant.

Libraries were prepared through PCR. DNA from cultured CD4+ T cells underwent TCR sequencing with the Oncomine TCR Beta short-read assay at the Johns Hopkins FTIC core. The QIAamp micro DNA kit was used to extract genomic DNA from the cultured CD4+ T cells. Oncomine TCR Beta libraries made from cultured CD4+ T cells were pooled using unique dual indexes and sequenced on an Illumina iSeq 100. Turning to the authors' computational methods: Non-productive sequences were filtered out, and CDR3s that did not start with C, did not end with F or W, or were shorter than 7 amino acids were discarded. Antigen-specific clonotypes were identified using the MANAFEST web application through comparison of peptide-stimulated wells with reference and other culture wells. To be called positive, a clone needed an FDR below 0.05, an odds ratio above 5, and a productive frequency above 0.1% in at least two of three replicate wells. Cross-reactive clonotypes were defined as significantly expanded in both SARS-CoV-2 spike wells and at least one common cold coronavirus spike condition. Similarity between CDR3 sequences was evaluated in R version 3.6.1 using Levenshtein distances (stringdist) and unrooted phylogenetic trees (ape). The raw public reads went through TCRdb reprocessing: fastp at Q25, MiXCR clone calling, in-frame beta chains kept. For every CDR3 protein sequence, its rows merge into one entry that carries the most common genes and DNA. TCRdb assigned the V and J calls; the authors' analysis was not used. This sample is represented by some 14,000 distinct CDR3 sequences; 21% of them were singletons. Together, the top ten hold 12% to 15% of the sample.

In regard to this clonotype: Its antigen has not been determined. No clone much larger than this one lies a single base away; base qualities are absent.

The treatment or condition label corresponds to: approximately nine-day PBMC culture with coronavirus spike peptide pools or control peptides (ViraFEST assay). To expand antigen-specific T cells with peptide pools and then pick out the expanded clonotypes through TCR sequencing, the study relied on the ViraFEST assay. The positive SARS-CoV-2 PCR tests of the convalescent patients were dated from March to December 2020, before the Alpha, Beta and Delta variants emerged in the United States. PBMCs were cultured at under 2.5 million per well in IMDM supplemented with approximately 5.4% human AB serum and about 10 IU/ml IL-2, with about 11 ug/ml peptide pools added. On days 3 and 7, half of the culture medium was replaced with fresh IL-2-containing medium. CD4+ T cells were isolated after about 10 days of culture through negative selection using the EasySep CD4+ T cell isolation kit. Ficoll-Paque Plus gradient centrifugation was used to isolate PBMCs from whole blood, and the isolated PBMCs were then either used fresh or cryopreserved at -140C. Triplicate wells were generally used for each culture condition.

Looking up the germline V gene yields CDR1 ENHRY and CDR2 SYGVKD. The CDR3 measures 15 amino acids from cysteine to phenylalanine. The retained sequence is limited to the CDR3, 45 bases, with the frame set at the first base. Trimming at the junction amounts to 0 bases on V and 6 bases on J, and the germline ends lie 11 bases apart. The rearranged chain carries TRBV10-3 and TRBJ2-2; TRBD1 could be the D gene, as 5 bases match. Specimen: cultured CD4+ T cells from blood. This sequence originates from a human donor with COVID-19. The bases are TGTGCCATCAGTGAGTCCTTCAGGGCGCCCGGGGAGCTGTTTTTT. Its amino acids are CAISESFRAPGELFF.